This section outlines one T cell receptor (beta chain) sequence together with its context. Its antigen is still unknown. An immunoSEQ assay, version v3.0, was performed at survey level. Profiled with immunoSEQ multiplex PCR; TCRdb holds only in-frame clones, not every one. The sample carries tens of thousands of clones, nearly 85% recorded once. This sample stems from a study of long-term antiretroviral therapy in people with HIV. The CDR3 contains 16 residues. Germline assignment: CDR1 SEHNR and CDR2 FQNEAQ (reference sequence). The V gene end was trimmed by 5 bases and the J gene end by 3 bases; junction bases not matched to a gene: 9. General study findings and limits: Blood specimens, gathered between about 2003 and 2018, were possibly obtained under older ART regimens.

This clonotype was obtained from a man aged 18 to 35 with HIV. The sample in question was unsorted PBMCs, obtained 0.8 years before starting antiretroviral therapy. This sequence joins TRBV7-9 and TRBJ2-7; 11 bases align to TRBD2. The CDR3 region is CASSPRAGLAGYEQYF. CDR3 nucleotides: TGTGCCAGCAGCCCCCGTGCAGGACTAGCGGGCTACGAGCAGTACTTC.